The T cell receptor beta chain described here comes from a study of T cell repertoires in cytomegalovirus infection. Study summary: CMV infection together with matching HLA type was indicated by public TCR beta signatures.

About this clonotype: What it binds is not known.

MiXCR was run by TCRdb on the reads, yielding one entry per CDR3 protein. The profile shows more than 400,000 distinct CDR3 sequences, around a quarter of them singletons. Whole-study findings and limits: The cumulative frequency of public TCR beta families identified carriers of CMV plus the relevant HLA.

This TCR was recovered from a human donor in good health (CMV status not recorded). Some clones in this sample may be carry-over from other donors' samples. The specimen sequenced was PBMCs.

This CDR3 is CASSPSVREAFF. The CDR3 bases are TGTGCCAGCAGCCCGTCCGTCCGTGAAGCTTTCTTT. V and J are TRBV6-1 and TRBJ1-1; D not resolved. CDR1 and CDR2 (germline): MNHNS, SASEGT. The CDR3 has 12 amino acids. V lost 6 bases and J 7 bases, leaving 12 bases between the germline ends.